One and the same sample provided the 31 T cell receptor beta chains below, sequenced in a study of CD8 T cells in ankylosing spondylitis. Points from the study as a whole: A motif in TCR beta, a set of eight or nine highly homologous variants, appeared characteristic of ankylosing spondylitis blood.

TCRdb re-called the 5' RACE reads with MiXCR, one entry per CDR3 protein. The profile covers roughly 400,000 distinct CDR3 sequences, with about 20% appearing a single time and about a sixth taken by the ten largest. No cognate antigen is known for these TCRs. The sequenced material came from blood, either unsorted or a sorted T cell fraction (not recorded which). The receptors here all came from a male donor with ankylosing spondylitis.

This rearrangement joins TRBV10-2 to TRBJ2-3, with a possible D match to TRBD2 (6 bases). The germline CDR1 and CDR2 sequences are WSHSY and SAAADI. The CDR3 loop spans 12 amino acids. Trimming removed 4 bases at V and 4 bases at J, with 6 bases between. The CDR3 spells CASSVAADTQYF. The CDR3 DNA reads TGCGCCAGCAGTGTAGCGGCAGATACGCAGTATTTT.

This clonotype appeared a few times. The genes are TRBV7-2 and TRBJ2-1, with a possible D match to TRBD2 (5 bases). The V and J ends lost 0 bases and 5 bases respectively, with 11 bases between them. Germline lookup yields CDR1 SGHTA and CDR2 FQGNSA. The CDR3 has 15 amino acids. CDR3 nucleotide sequence: TGTGCCAGCAGCTTAGCGGGAGCACTGGACAATGAGCAGTTCTTC. The encoded protein is CASSLAGALDNEQFF.

This clonotype occurred once. The rearrangement links TRBV24-1 to TRBJ2-1; 7 bases are a match to TRBD2. From germline, CDR1 is KGHDR and CDR2 SFDVKD. The CDR3 has 13 residues. The V gene end was trimmed by 5 bases and the J gene end by 7 bases; junction bases not matched to a gene: 4. The CDR3 coding sequence is TGTGCCACCAGTGGCGGCGGGGGTAATGAGCAGTTCTTC. Protein sequence: CATSGGGGNEQFF.

This clonotype was counted a few times. J is TRBJ1-1 and V is TRBV4-1; D ambiguous. This CDR3 spans 14 amino acids. V lost 4 bases, J lost 1 base, and 10 bases lay in between. The germline gives CDR1 MGHRA, CDR2 YSYEKL. CDR3 sequence: CASSPLGSNTEAFF. The CDR3 DNA follows: TGCGCCAGCAGCCCCCTTGGATCGAACACTGAAGCTTTCTTT.

The chain couples TRBV2 to TRBJ2-1; TRBD2 aligns across 8 bases. With 9 bases clipped from V and 7 bases from J, the junction kept 8 bases outside the gene matches. Germline CDR1 SNHLY, CDR2 FYNNEI. This CDR3 comprises 13 residues. The CDR3 DNA sequence: TGTGCCAGGGCCAGCGGGAGTGGGAATGAGCAGTTCTTC. Translated: CARASGSGNEQFF.

V and J are TRBV28 and TRBJ2-7; TRBD2 matches 12 bases. CDR1 MDHEN and CDR2 SYDVKM come from the germline V gene. The CDR3 loop spans 13 amino acids. Trimming cost V 10 bases and J 3 bases; bases outside gene matches: 4. The CDR3 here is CATGLAGLYEQYF. DNA of the CDR3: TGTGCCACCGGACTAGCGGGGCTCTACGAGCAGTACTTC.

This clonotype was observed a few times. The chain carries TRBV12-3 or TRBV12-4 and TRBJ1-1; D unclear. Trimming shortened V by 7 bases and J by 7 bases, and 10 bases separated the two germline ends. This CDR3 spans 11 amino acids. The CDR3 DNA is TGTGCCAGCAATATTGATGGTGAAGCTTTCTTT. It encodes CASNIDGEAFF.

The V call is TRBV3-1, the J call TRBJ2-7, with D unclear. In germline, CDR1 is LGHDT, CDR2 YNNKEL (reference sequence). V shed 3 bases and J shed 2 bases, with 8 bases lying between them. The CDR3 sequence is 13 residues long. CDR3 in amino acids: CASSHMSTYEQYF. In DNA form, the CDR3 reads TGTGCCAGCAGCCATATGAGTACCTACGAGCAGTACTTC.

This clonotype was seen a few times. The chain carries TRBV29-1 and TRBJ1-2, with a possible D match to TRBD1 (5 bases). This CDR3 region has 13 residues. Trimming cost V 7 bases and J 0 bases, with 12 bases left between them. Germline V gene sequence: CDR1 SQVTM, CDR2 ANQGSEA. This chain's CDR3 is CSAQGGSNYGYTF. CDR3 bases: TGCAGCGCTCAGGGAGGTTCTAACTATGGCTACACCTTC.

The CDR3 DNA reads as TGTGCCAGCAGCCAAGGGCAGACAGGGCGCCTCACCATATATTTT. Protein sequence: CASSQGQTGRLTIYF. V gene TRBV14 combines with J gene TRBJ1-3; the match to TRBD1 covers 7 bases. The CDR3 totals 15 residues. Germline lookup yields CDR1 SGHDN and CDR2 FVKESK. The trim removed 1 base at V and 9 bases at J, leaving 9 bases unmatched.

This clonotype was detected a few times. The genes are TRBV18 and TRBJ2-7; D call uncertain. Deletions cut 3 bases from V and 3 bases from J, with 6 bases between. From germline, CDR1 is KGHSH and CDR2 LQKENI. CDR3 length equals 12 residues. Written as DNA, the CDR3 is TGTGCCAGCTCACCTGTGCTCTACGAGCAGTACTTC. Encoded protein: CASSPVLYEQYF.

The V gene is TRBV18, the J gene TRBJ2-5; TRBD2 matches 10 bases. The V gene end was trimmed by 4 bases and the J gene end by 5 bases; junction bases not matched to a gene: 7. CDR3 length: 15 residues. Germline V gene lookup returns CDR1 KGHSH and CDR2 LQKENI. The CDR3 DNA follows: TGTGCCAGCTCACTTAGCGGGAGGAATGGCGAGACCCAGTACTTC. Encoded protein: CASSLSGRNGETQYF.

The V call is TRBV28, the J call TRBJ2-1, with 13 bases fitting TRBD2. The length of the CDR3 is 19 residues. Germline V CDR1 and CDR2: MDHEN, SYDVKM. V was clipped by 10 bases and J by 3 bases; unmatched bases: 18. The CDR3 DNA sequence: TGTGCCACAACCGGGACTAGCGGGATGTGGGGGGGACGCTACAATGAGCAGTTCTTC. It is translated as CATTGTSGMWGGRYNEQFF.

The chain carries TRBV3-1 and TRBJ2-3, with D uncertain. CDR1 LGHDT and CDR2 YNNKEL come from the germline V gene (reference sequence). This CDR3 has 14 amino acids. V lost 5 bases and J 5 bases, leaving 14 bases between the germline ends. Written as DNA, the CDR3 is TGTGCCAGCAGCTCGCCAACCCTGGTAGATACGCAGTATTTT. Protein product: CASSSPTLVDTQYF.

This clonotype was recorded a few times. The chain links TRBV28 to TRBJ2-1, with a weak D call TRBD1 (5 bases). V was shortened by 2 bases and J by 8 bases, with 25 bases between the two germline ends. This CDR3 has 18 amino acids. CDR1 is MDHEN, CDR2 SYDVKM, per germline. The CDR3 DNA reads as TGTGCCAGCAGTTTAATTGGGGCAGAGTCCCGGTTCAGCGATGAGCAGTTCTTC. The encoded protein is CASSLIGAESRFSDEQFF.

This clonotype came up a few times. The chain is built from TRBV19 and TRBJ1-5; TRBD1 matches 9 bases. With V trimmed by 3 bases and J by 5 bases, 8 bases remained unmatched. Germline CDR1 and CDR2: LNHDA and SQIVND (reference sequence). This CDR3 is 16 amino acids long. DNA of the CDR3: TGTGCCAGTAGTATCTCTACGGGACAGGGCTATCAGCCCCAGCATTTT. Protein sequence: CASSISTGQGYQPQHF.

This rearrangement joins TRBV5-1 to TRBJ1-2; a possible D gene is TRBD1 (6 bases). The CDR3 contains 16 residues. Germline V gene lookup returns CDR1 SGHRS and CDR2 YFSETQ. Trimming removed 0 bases at V and 1 base at J, with 13 bases between. This CDR3 is CASSLATGQINYGYTF. In nucleotides, the CDR3 is TGCGCCAGCAGCTTGGCTACCGGACAGATTAACTATGGCTACACCTTC.

This clonotype came up a few times. J is TRBJ2-2 and V is TRBV4-2, with D possibly being TRBD2 (6 bases). CDR3 size: 18 residues. CDR1 and CDR2 from the germline V gene are LGHNA and YNFKEQ. With 0 bases removed from V and 1 base from J, the gap between germline ends came to 15 bases. CDR3 DNA sequence: TGTGCCAGCAGCCAAGATTACCGGGACTGGAGGAACACCGGGGAGCTGTTTTTT. This encodes CASSQDYRDWRNTGELFF.

This chain joins TRBV5-5 and TRBJ2-7; 7 bases align to TRBD1. The CDR3 consists of 14 residues. J gave up 3 bases and V 4 bases, and 7 bases lay outside the gene matches. CDR1 is SGHKS, CDR2 YYEKEE, per germline (reference sequence). CDR3 protein: CASSGRNRGYEQYF. In nucleotides, the CDR3 is TGTGCCAGCAGCGGAAGAAACAGGGGCTACGAGCAGTACTTC. Complete variable domain (other parts from reference TRBV5-5 and TRBJ2-7): DAGVTQSPTHLIKTRGQQVTLRCSPISGHKSVSWYQQVLGQGPQFIFQYYEKEERGRGNFPDRFSARQFPNYSSELNVNALLLGDSALYLCASSGRNRGYEQYFGPGTRLTVT.

There are many counts of this clonotype. The rearrangement links TRBV5-1 to TRBJ1-5; D not certain. Trimming stripped 4 bases from V and 0 bases from J, with 5 bases between. Germline CDR1 SGHRS, CDR2 YFSETQ. The CDR3 spans 13 residues. The CDR3 nucleotides read TGCGCCAGCAGCACCGATAGCAATCAGCCCCAGCATTTT. This translates into CASSTDSNQPQHF.

This clonotype turned up a few times. The gene calls are TRBV3-1 and TRBJ1-4, with D possibly matching TRBD1 (6 bases). V dropped 3 bases and J dropped 3 bases, with 8 bases sitting between them. The CDR3 totals 14 residues. Germline V gene data show CDR1 as LGHDT and CDR2 as YNNKEL (reference sequence). This CDR3 is CASSHRGPNEKLFF. In nucleotides, the CDR3 is TGTGCCAGCAGCCACAGGGGTCCTAATGAAAAACTGTTTTTT.

This clonotype showed up just a few times. V and J are TRBV10-3 and TRBJ2-1; 15 bases fit TRBD2. Germline values: CDR1 ENHRY, CDR2 SYGVKD. CDR3 length: 15 residues. V lost 6 bases and J lost 7; bases outside the gene matches: 4. CDR3 DNA sequence: TGTGCCATCAGAGCCGGGACTAGCGGGAGGAATGAGCAGTTCTTC. Protein product: CAIRAGTSGRNEQFF.

V is TRBV20-1 and J is TRBJ2-5; D is unresolved. The CDR3 has 12 amino acids. CDR1 DFQATT and CDR2 SNEGSKA come from the germline V gene (reference sequence). The CDR3 sequence: CSRRIGGETQYF. CDR3 bases: TGCAGCCGCCGTATCGGTGGGGAGACCCAGTACTTC.

V is TRBV29-1 and J is TRBJ1-3, with TRBD1 as a possible D gene (5 bases). In germline, CDR1 is SQVTM, CDR2 ANQGSEA. Deletions cut 2 bases from V and 0 bases from J, with 14 bases between. This CDR3 contains 16 residues. The CDR3 reads CSVETHGGGSGNTIYF. As DNA, the CDR3 is TGCAGCGTTGAAACCCACGGGGGGGGCTCTGGAAACACCATATATTTT.

This clonotype was found a few times. The V call is TRBV20-1, the J call TRBJ2-5; D uncertain. V was clipped by 6 bases and J by 3 bases, with 8 bases between them. This CDR3 spans 11 amino acids. Germline-derived CDR1 and CDR2 are DFQATT and SNEGSKA (reference sequence). CDR3 sequence: CSAVREETQYF. DNA of the CDR3: TGCAGTGCCGTTCGGGAAGAGACCCAGTACTTC.

This chain joins TRBV28 and TRBJ1-6, with 7 bases that match TRBD1. Trimming removed 3 bases from V and 9 bases from J; junction bases left unmatched: 11. This CDR3 spans 16 amino acids. CDR1 and CDR2 from the germline V gene are MDHEN and SYDVKM. The CDR3 nucleotides read TGTGCCAGCAGTTTGTCCACAGGGGTTAGGACTTCACCCCTCCACTTT. It translates to CASSLSTGVRTSPLHF.

The chain employs TRBV5-1 and TRBJ2-1; the match to TRBD2 covers 7 bases. This CDR3 is 14 amino acids long. Germline V gene sequence: CDR1 SGHRS, CDR2 YFSETQ. V lost 7 bases to trimming and J lost 0 bases; unmatched junction nucleotides: 4. In DNA form, the CDR3 reads TGCGCCAGCTGGCGGGGGAGCTCCTACAATGAGCAGTTCTTC. Translating gives CASWRGSSYNEQFF.

This clonotype was seen a few times. The V gene is TRBV20-1, the J gene TRBJ2-3, with D unclear. With 8 bases removed from V and 3 bases from J, the gap between germline ends came to 9 bases. CDR3 length equals 11 residues. The V gene's germline CDR1 is DFQATT and CDR2 SNEGSKA (reference sequence). CDR3 residues: CSLPVTDTQYF. In nucleotides, the CDR3 is TGCAGTCTTCCAGTGACAGATACGCAGTATTTT.

This clonotype has only a few counts. The gene calls are TRBV7-2 and TRBJ1-1; 10 nucleotides match TRBD1. The germline gives CDR1 SGHTA, CDR2 FQGNSA. J was trimmed by 6 bases and V by 3 bases; bases with no gene match: 7. The CDR3 contains 15 residues. In nucleotides, the CDR3 is TGTGCCAGCAGCTTTAAGGGACAGGGGAGTGCTGAAGCTTTCTTT. It yields the protein CASSFKGQGSAEAFF.

CDR3 loop: CASSEQGVGDTQYF. The CDR3 nucleotides are TGTGCCAGCAGTGAGCAGGGTGTAGGAGATACGCAGTATTTT. The rearrangement uses TRBV2 and TRBJ2-3, with a tentative D call TRBD1 (5 bases). Between the trimmed V and J ends, which lost 3 bases and 5 bases, there was a span of 12 bases. This CDR3 is 14 amino acids long. Germline loops: CDR1 SNHLY, CDR2 FYNNEI.

The sample holds a few counts of this clonotype. The chain combines TRBV6-5 with TRBJ2-7, with 12 bases aligning to TRBD2. CDR3 size: 16 residues. V gave up 4 bases and J gave up 5 bases; unmatched junction bases: 9. Germline assignment: CDR1 MNHEY and CDR2 SVGAGI. The CDR3 reads CASSWRLAGAPHEQYF. The CDR3, as DNA: TGTGCCAGCAGTTGGCGACTAGCGGGAGCCCCCCACGAGCAGTACTTC.